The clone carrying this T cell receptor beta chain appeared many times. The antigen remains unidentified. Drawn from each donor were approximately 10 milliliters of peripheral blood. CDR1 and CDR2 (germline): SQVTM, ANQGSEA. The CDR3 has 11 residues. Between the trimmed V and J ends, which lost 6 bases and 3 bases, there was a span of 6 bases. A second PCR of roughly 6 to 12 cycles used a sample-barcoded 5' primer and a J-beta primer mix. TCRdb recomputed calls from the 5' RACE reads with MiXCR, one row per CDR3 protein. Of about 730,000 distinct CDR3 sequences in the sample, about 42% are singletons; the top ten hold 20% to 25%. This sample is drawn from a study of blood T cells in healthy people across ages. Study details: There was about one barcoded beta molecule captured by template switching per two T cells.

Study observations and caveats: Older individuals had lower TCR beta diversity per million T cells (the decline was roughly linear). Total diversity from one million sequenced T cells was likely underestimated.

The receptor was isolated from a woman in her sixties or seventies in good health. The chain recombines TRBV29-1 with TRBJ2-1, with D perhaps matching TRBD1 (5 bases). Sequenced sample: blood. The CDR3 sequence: CSVTDYNEQFF. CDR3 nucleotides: TGCAGCGTGACAGACTACAATGAGCAGTTCTTC.